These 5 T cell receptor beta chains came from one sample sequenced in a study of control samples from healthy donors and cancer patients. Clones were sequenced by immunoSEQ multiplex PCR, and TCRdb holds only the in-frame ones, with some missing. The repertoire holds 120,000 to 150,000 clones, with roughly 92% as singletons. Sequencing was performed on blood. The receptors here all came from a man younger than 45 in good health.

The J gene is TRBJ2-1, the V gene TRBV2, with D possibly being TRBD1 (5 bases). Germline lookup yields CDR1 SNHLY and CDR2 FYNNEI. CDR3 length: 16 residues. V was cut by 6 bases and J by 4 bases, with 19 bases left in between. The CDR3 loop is CASRDGTGVDYNEQFF. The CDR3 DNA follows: TGTGCCAGCAGAGATGGCACAGGAGTCGATTACAATGAGCAGTTCTTC. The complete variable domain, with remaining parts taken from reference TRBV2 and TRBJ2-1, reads EPEVTQTPSHQVTQMGQEVILRCVPISNHLYFYWYRQILGQKVEFLVSFYNNEISEKSEIFDDQFSVERPDGSNFTLKIRSTKLEDSAMYFCASRDGTGVDYNEQFFGPGTRLTVL.

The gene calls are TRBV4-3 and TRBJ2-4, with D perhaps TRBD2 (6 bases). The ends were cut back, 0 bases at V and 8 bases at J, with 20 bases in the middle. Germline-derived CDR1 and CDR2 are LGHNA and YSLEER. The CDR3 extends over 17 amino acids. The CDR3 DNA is TGCGCCAGCAGCCAAGAGGGGACTTTCATTAAATGGTACATTCAGTACTTC. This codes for CASSQEGTFIKWYIQYF.

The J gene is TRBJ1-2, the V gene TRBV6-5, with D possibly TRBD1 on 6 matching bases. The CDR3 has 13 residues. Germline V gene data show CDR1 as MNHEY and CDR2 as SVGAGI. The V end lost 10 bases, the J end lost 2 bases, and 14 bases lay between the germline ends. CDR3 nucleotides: TGTGCCACCATGTGGGGACACAACTATGGCTACACCTTC. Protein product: CATMWGHNYGYTF.

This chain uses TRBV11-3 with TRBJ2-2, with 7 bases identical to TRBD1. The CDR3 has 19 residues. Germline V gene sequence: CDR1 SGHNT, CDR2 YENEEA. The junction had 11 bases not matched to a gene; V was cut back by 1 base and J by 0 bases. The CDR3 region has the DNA TGTGCCAGCAGCTTAGGGGACAGATTCAACTTCGCGAACACCGGGGAGCTGTTTTTT. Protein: CASSLGDRFNFANTGELFF. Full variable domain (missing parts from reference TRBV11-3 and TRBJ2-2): EAGVVQSPRYKIIEKKQPVAFWCNPISGHNTLYWYLQNLGQGPELLIRYENEEAVDDSQLPKDRFSAERLKGVDSTLKIQPAELGDSAVYLCASSLGDRFNFANTGELFFGEGSRLTVL.

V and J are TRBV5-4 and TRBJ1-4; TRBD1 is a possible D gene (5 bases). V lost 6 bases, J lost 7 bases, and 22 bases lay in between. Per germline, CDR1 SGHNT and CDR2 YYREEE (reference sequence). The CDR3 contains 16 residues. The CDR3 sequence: CASTTGAKTGSEKLFF. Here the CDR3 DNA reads TGTGCCAGCACCACCGGGGCTAAGACTGGGAGTGAAAAACTGTTTTTT.